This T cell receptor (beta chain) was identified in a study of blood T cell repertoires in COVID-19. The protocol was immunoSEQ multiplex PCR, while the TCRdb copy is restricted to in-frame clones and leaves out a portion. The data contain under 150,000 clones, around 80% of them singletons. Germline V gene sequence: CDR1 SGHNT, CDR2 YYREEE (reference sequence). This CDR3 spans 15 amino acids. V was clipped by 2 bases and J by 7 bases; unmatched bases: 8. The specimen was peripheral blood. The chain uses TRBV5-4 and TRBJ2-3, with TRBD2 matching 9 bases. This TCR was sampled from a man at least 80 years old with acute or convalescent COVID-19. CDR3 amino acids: CASSLASGVSNTQYF. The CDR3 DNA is TGTGCCAGCAGCTTAGCTAGCGGGGTATCAAATACGCAGTATTTT.